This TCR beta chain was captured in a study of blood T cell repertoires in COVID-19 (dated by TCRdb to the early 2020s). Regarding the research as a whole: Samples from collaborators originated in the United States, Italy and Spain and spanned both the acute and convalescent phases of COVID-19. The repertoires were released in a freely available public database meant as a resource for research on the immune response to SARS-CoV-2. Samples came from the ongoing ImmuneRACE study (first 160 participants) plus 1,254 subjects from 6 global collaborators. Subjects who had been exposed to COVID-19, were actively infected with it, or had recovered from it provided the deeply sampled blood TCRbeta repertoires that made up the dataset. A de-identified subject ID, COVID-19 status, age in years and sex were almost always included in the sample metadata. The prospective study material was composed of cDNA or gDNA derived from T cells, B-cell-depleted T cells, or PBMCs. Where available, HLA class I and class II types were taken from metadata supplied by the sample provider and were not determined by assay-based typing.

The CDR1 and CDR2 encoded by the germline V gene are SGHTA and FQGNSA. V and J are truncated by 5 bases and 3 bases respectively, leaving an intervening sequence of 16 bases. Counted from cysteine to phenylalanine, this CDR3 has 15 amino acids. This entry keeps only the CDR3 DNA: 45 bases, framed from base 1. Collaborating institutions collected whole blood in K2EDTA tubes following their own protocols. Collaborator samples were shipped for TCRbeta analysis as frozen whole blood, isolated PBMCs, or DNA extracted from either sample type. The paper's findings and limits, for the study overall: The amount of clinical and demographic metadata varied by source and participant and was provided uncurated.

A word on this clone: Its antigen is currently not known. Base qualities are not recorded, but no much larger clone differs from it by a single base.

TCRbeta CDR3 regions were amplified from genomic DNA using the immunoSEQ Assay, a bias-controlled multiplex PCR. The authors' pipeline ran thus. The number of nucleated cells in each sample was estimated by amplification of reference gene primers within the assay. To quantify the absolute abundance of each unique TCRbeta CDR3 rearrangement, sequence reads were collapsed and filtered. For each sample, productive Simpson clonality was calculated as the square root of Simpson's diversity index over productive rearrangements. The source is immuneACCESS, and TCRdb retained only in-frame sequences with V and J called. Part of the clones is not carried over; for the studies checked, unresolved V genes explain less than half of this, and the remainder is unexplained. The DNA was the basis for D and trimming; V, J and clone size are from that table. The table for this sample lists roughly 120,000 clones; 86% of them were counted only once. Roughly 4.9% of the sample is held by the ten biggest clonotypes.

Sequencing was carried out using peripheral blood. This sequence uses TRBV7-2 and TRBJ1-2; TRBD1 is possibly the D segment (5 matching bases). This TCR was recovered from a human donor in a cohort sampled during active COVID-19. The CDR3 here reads CASSTLRGWDYGYTF. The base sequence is TGTGCCAGCAGCACACTTAGGGGTTGGGACTATGGCTACACCTTC. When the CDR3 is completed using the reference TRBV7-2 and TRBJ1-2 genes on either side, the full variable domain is GAGVSQSPSNKVTEKGKDVELRCDPISGHTALYWYRQSLGQGLEFLIYFQGNSAPDKSGLPSDRFSAERTGGSVSTLTIQRTQQEDSAVYLCASSTLRGWDYGYTFGSGTRLTVV.